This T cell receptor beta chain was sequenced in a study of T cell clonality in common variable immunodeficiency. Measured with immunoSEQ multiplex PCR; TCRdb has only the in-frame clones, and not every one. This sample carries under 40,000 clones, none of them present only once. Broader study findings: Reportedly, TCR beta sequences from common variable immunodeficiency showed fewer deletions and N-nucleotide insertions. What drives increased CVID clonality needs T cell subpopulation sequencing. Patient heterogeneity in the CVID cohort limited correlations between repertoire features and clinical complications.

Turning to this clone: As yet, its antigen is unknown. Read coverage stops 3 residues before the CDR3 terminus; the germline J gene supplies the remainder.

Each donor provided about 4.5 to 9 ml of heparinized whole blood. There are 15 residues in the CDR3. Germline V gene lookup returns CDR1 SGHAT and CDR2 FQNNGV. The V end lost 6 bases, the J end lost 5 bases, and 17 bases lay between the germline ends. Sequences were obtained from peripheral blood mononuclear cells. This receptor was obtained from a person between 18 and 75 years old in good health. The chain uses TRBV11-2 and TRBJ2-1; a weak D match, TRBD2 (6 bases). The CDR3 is CASRTWGERDNEQFF. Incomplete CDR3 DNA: TGTGCCAGCAGGACTTGGGGGGAGAGGGACAATGAG.